The rows below give T cell receptor beta chains drawn from one sample of a study of blood T cell repertoires in COVID-19. The method was immunoSEQ multiplex PCR; TCRdb's version includes in-frame clones alone and lacks a portion of them. The sample yields approximately 500,000 clones, 85% to 90% seen once. Sample: PBMCs or T cells enriched from blood (not recorded which). The source is a woman in her 40s who had recovered from COVID-19. CDR3s include the opening cysteine and the closing phenylalanine or tryptophan. Each record gives: V gene, D gene, J gene, CDR3 protein. D genes are given only for firm matches.

V: TRBV7-9; D: TRBD1; J: TRBJ1-1; CDR3: CASSSRGQGYTEAFF
V: TRBV13; D: NA; J: TRBJ1-1; CDR3: CASSNILGGTEAFF
V: TRBV27; D: NA; J: TRBJ1-2; CDR3: CASSLSWGAGYTF
V: TRBV4-1; D: NA; J: TRBJ2-1; CDR3: CASSQQLAWNEQFF
V: TRBV2; D: NA; J: TRBJ2-1; CDR3: CASIPDGAYNEQFF
V: TRBV2; D: TRBD2; J: TRBJ2-1; CDR3: CASSGGLDSSDEQFF
V: TRBV10-2; D: TRBD1; J: TRBJ2-1; CDR3: CASSVTGTGATLIYNEQFF
V: TRBV12-5; D: TRBD1; J: TRBJ1-6; CDR3: CASGSDRGQDNSPLHF
V: TRBV24-1; D: TRBD2; J: TRBJ2-5; CDR3: CATSDSSQLAGGEETQYF
V: TRBV29-1; D: NA; J: TRBJ2-3; CDR3: CSVEGPDTQYF
V: TRBV7-9; D: NA; J: TRBJ1-6; CDR3: CASSLAPGGSYNSPLHF
V: TRBV25-1; D: NA; J: TRBJ2-7; CDR3: CASSEWGREGYEQYF
V: TRBV29-1; D: NA; J: TRBJ2-3; CDR3: CSDAGTSTDTQYF
V: TRBV19; D: NA; J: TRBJ1-4; CDR3: CASSLGWGVWEKLFF
V: TRBV11-3; D: TRBD2; J: TRBJ2-1; CDR3: CASSLEVGSGAGGRYNEQFF
V: TRBV24-1; D: NA; J: TRBJ1-1; CDR3: CATSAQGRTEAFF
V: TRBV7-9; D: NA; J: TRBJ2-7; CDR3: CASSFNGGYEQYF
V: TRBV27; D: NA; J: TRBJ2-2; CDR3: CASSRTTDGELFF
V: TRBV5-1; D: TRBD1; J: TRBJ1-2; CDR3: CASSLDRGTNYGYTF
V: TRBV29-1; D: NA; J: TRBJ1-2; CDR3: CSAPSLGGYGYTF
V: TRBV21-1; D: NA; J: TRBJ2-7; CDR3: CASSKGLAASYEQYF
V: TRBV30; D: NA; J: TRBJ1-5; CDR3: CAWSAQDNSEPQHF
V: TRBV2; D: NA; J: TRBJ2-3; CDR3: CASTKRSTDTQYF
V: TRBV14; D: TRBD2; J: TRBJ2-3; CDR3: CASSQDLAGGPGDTQYF
V: TRBV7-6; D: TRBD2; J: TRBJ2-3; CDR3: CASSPGTTYTDTQYF
V: TRBV14; D: TRBD2; J: TRBJ2-1; CDR3: CASSRWTSGRVDNEQFF
V: TRBV29-1; D: TRBD2; J: TRBJ2-1; CDR3: CSVGTSSGSFSYNEQFF
V: TRBV6-2/TRBV6-3; D: NA; J: TRBJ2-7; CDR3: CASSYRGYEQYF
V: TRBV14; D: TRBD2; J: TRBJ2-5; CDR3: CASSQEPAGGRGPLKTQYF
V: TRBV7-9; D: NA; J: TRBJ1-1; CDR3: CASSSRREAFF
V: TRBV19; D: TRBD1; J: TRBJ2-4; CDR3: CASSIQGAWDIQYF
V: TRBV5-5; D: NA; J: TRBJ2-1; CDR3: CASRGQSYNEQFF
V: TRBV7-9; D: TRBD1; J: TRBJ2-1; CDR3: CASSSRDRDYNEQFF
V: TRBV19; D: TRBD2; J: TRBJ2-7; CDR3: CASNIAGGSAYEQYF
V: TRBV9; D: NA; J: TRBJ2-7; CDR3: CASSVGISNEQYF
V: TRBV11-2; D: NA; J: TRBJ1-4; CDR3: CASSLVAQGYEKLFF
V: TRBV5-6; D: TRBD1; J: TRBJ2-7; CDR3: CASSSGQEPSYEQYF
V: TRBV5-1; D: TRBD2; J: TRBJ2-2; CDR3: CASSSLAGGPGTGELFF
V: TRBV3-1/TRBV3-2; D: NA; J: TRBJ2-1; CDR3: CASSPGQGSFNEQFF
V: TRBV5-8; D: NA; J: TRBJ1-2; CDR3: CASSRGQPTF
V: TRBV19; D: NA; J: TRBJ1-1; CDR3: CASSIRTYTEAFF
V: TRBV5-1; D: NA; J: TRBJ1-1; CDR3: CASSQGQYTEAFF